This entry lists 32 T cell receptor beta chains sequenced from one sample in a study of T cell repertoires in cytomegalovirus infection (dated by TCRdb to 2018 to 2020). The reads were generated on an Illumina HiSeq 1500. TCRdb itself trimmed the public reads at Q25 with fastp, ran MiXCR and retained productive beta chains. Each entry merges the rows of one CDR3 protein and shows their most common DNA and genes. In all, the sample holds about 150,000 distinct CDR3 sequences, and approximately 17% of those were seen once. The ten largest clones add up to about 17% of the sample. The sample was CD8+ T cells from PBMCs. These receptors all come from a human donor in good health (CMV status not recorded). Some clones in this sample may be carry-over from other donors' samples.

The J gene is TRBJ2-1, the V gene TRBV7-9; 11 bases agree with TRBD2. Losses at the gene ends were 4 bases for V and 4 bases for J; bases not matched to a gene: 6. Germline V CDR1 and CDR2: SEHNR, FQNEAQ (reference sequence). The CDR3 is 16 amino acids. The DNA of the CDR3 is TGTGCCAGCAGCTCACTAGCGGGAGAGTGGTACAATGAGCAGTTCTTC. Translated, it gives CASSSLAGEWYNEQFF.

The V gene is TRBV7-9, the J gene TRBJ2-1, with a possible D match to TRBD1 (6 bases). The V end was cut by 3 bases, the J end by 2 bases, with 11 bases between. The CDR3 is 15 amino acids. The germline gives CDR1 SEHNR, CDR2 FQNEAQ (reference sequence). The CDR3 protein is CASSLGTSPYNEQFF. In nucleotides, the CDR3 is TGTGCCAGCAGCTTGGGGACAAGTCCCTACAATGAGCAGTTCTTC.

The genes are TRBV29-1 and TRBJ2-2; 14 positions agree with TRBD2. Germline V gives CDR1 SQVTM, CDR2 ANQGSEA. V lost 4 bases, J lost 2 bases, and 3 bases stayed unmatched. This CDR3 contains 16 residues. The CDR3 spells CSVGGLAGVNTGELFF. CDR3 sequence (DNA): TGCAGCGTTGGGGGACTAGCGGGAGTAAACACCGGGGAGCTGTTTTTT.

This clonotype has only a few counts. The rearrangement joins TRBV19 to TRBJ1-1; unclear D gene. The V gene lost 6 bases and the J gene lost 3 bases, with 11 bases spanning the gap. Germline V gene sequence: CDR1 LNHDA, CDR2 SQIVND (reference sequence). CDR3 length equals 13 residues. DNA for the CDR3: TGTGCCAGTAGCCGAGGGAGAGACACTGAAGCTTTCTTT. Its translation: CASSRGRDTEAFF. The full variable domain, rest sourced from reference TRBV19 and TRBJ1-1, is DGGITQSPKYLFRKEGQNVTLSCEQNLNHDAMYWYRQDPGQGLRLIYYSQIVNDFQKGDIAEGYSVSREKKESFPLTVTSAQKNPTAFYLCASSRGRDTEAFFGQGTRLTVV.

This clonotype was observed a few times. This sequence joins TRBV11-2 and TRBJ2-7; 8 bases agree with TRBD2. The CDR3 extends over 14 amino acids. The germline CDR1 and CDR2 sequences are SGHAT and FQNNGV. V lost 1 base, J lost 2 bases, and 1 base stayed unmatched. The CDR3 sequence: CASSLGLATYEQYF. In DNA form, the CDR3 reads TGTGCCAGCAGCTTAGGACTAGCGACCTACGAGCAGTACTTC.

The rearrangement uses TRBV6-2 or TRBV6-3 and TRBJ2-5, with D possibly being TRBD1 (6 bases). Trimming took off 0 bases at V and 5 bases at J, with 13 bases between the two ends. Germline CDR1 and CDR2: MNHEY and SVGEGT. The CDR3 has 15 amino acids. CDR3 sequence (DNA): TGTGCCAGCAGTTACTCGCCAGGGGCAGAGGAGACCCAGTACTTC. Translation: CASSYSPGAEETQYF.

This clonotype was seen only a few times. The chain links TRBV7-8 to TRBJ2-2, with D perhaps TRBD1 or TRBD2 (6 bases each). Germline-derived CDR1 and CDR2 are SGHVS and FQNEAQ. Trimming shortened V by 4 bases and J by 5 bases, and 8 bases separated the two germline ends. The CDR3 loop spans 13 amino acids. The CDR3 spells CASSWGATGELFF. The CDR3 DNA follows: TGTGCCAGCAGCTGGGGGGCAACCGGGGAGCTGTTTTTT.

There are a few counts of this clonotype. The V and J genes are TRBV25-1 and TRBJ2-7, with TRBD1 as a possible D gene (5 bases). CDR3 size: 14 residues. The germline V gene has CDR1 MGHDK and CDR2 SYGVNS. Between the trimmed V and J ends, which lost 5 bases and 5 bases, there was a span of 16 bases. The CDR3 nucleotides are TGTGCCAGCAGTCCCAGGCGTCAGGGCGACGAGCAGTACTTC. As protein: CASSPRRQGDEQYF.

The J gene is TRBJ2-5, the V gene TRBV7-9; TRBD1 might be the D (6 bases). Germline V CDR1 and CDR2: SEHNR, FQNEAQ (reference sequence). Trimming took 5 bases from V and 1 from J, leaving 14 bases between them. The CDR3 extends over 15 amino acids. DNA for the CDR3: TGTGCCAGCAGCCAGACGGGACACCTCCAAGAGACCCAGTACTTC. Its protein product is CASSQTGHLQETQYF.

The V gene is TRBV20-1, the J gene TRBJ1-2; TRBD1 might be the D (5 bases). Looked up from germline, CDR1 is DFQATT and CDR2 is SNEGSKA (reference sequence). V dropped 5 bases and J dropped 2 bases, with 12 bases sitting between them. There are 13 residues in the CDR3. This CDR3 is CSAVMTANYGYTF. The CDR3 DNA reads TGCAGTGCTGTAATGACAGCCAACTATGGCTACACCTTC.

The chain links TRBV6-2 or TRBV6-3 to TRBJ2-1; 13 bases align to TRBD2. This CDR3 has 16 amino acids. V lost 4 bases, J lost 4 bases, and 4 bases stayed unmatched. CDR1 is MNHEY and CDR2 is SVGEGT in the germline V gene. The chain's CDR3 is CASSLLAGGGYNEQFF. CDR3 DNA sequence: TGTGCCAGCAGTTTACTAGCGGGAGGGGGGTACAATGAGCAGTTCTTC.

The V gene is TRBV28, the J gene TRBJ1-5, with D maybe TRBD1 (5 bases). The CDR3 consists of 15 residues. Trimming removed 1 base at V and 4 bases at J, with 11 bases between. Looked up from germline, CDR1 is MDHEN and CDR2 is SYDVKM. CDR3: CASSLYRGSNQPQHF. In DNA form, the CDR3 reads TGTGCCAGCAGTTTATACCGGGGGTCAAATCAGCCCCAGCATTTT.

This clonotype occurred a few times. The chain couples TRBV12-3 or TRBV12-4 to TRBJ1-5, with 8 bases identical to TRBD1. The CDR3 loop spans 15 amino acids. The V gene end was trimmed by 0 bases and the J gene end by 6 bases; junction bases not matched to a gene: 4. Here the CDR3 DNA reads TGTGCCAGCAGTTTAGCGCGGACAGGGCGTCAGCCCCAGCATTTT. It yields the protein CASSLARTGRQPQHF.

The chain joins TRBV5-6 to TRBJ1-1; TRBD1 aligns across 7 bases. The CDR3 sequence is 14 residues long. The V and J ends lost 2 bases and 3 bases, in that order; junction bases with no gene match: 4. CDR1 and CDR2 (germline): SGHDT, YYEEEE. In nucleotides, the CDR3 is TGTGCCAGCAGCTTCGGGACAGCCCACACTGAAGCTTTCTTT. It specifies CASSFGTAHTEAFF.

The chain couples TRBV7-2 to TRBJ2-3; D gene ambiguous. V gave up 8 bases and J gave up 0 bases, with 15 bases separating them. CDR1 and CDR2 (germline): SGHTA, FQGNSA. The CDR3 is 15 amino acids. CDR3 region: CASPKVGPSTDTQYF. In DNA, the CDR3 is TGTGCCAGCCCTAAGGTTGGTCCTAGCACAGATACGCAGTATTTT. Looking up the rest from reference TRBV7-2 and TRBJ2-3 gives the full variable domain: GAGVSQSPSNKVTEKGKDVELRCDPISGHTALYWYRQSLGQGLEFLIYFQGNSAPDKSGLPSDRFSAERTGGSVSTLTIQRTQQEDSAVYLCASPKVGPSTDTQYFGPGTRLTVL.

This clonotype has just a few counts. This chain links TRBV7-3 with TRBJ1-1, with D possibly TRBD1 on 5 matching bases. The germline V and J ends were trimmed by 0 bases and 5 bases, with 10 bases remaining between them. The germline gives CDR1 SGHTA, CDR2 FQGTGA. The CDR3 is made up of 14 amino acids. The CDR3 nucleotides are TGTGCCAGCAGCTTAACCGGGCAGGGAACTGAAGCTTTCTTT. Its protein product is CASSLTGQGTEAFF.

The chain is built from TRBV7-8 and TRBJ2-7, with 8 bases aligning to TRBD2. The V segment lost 11 bases and the J segment 6 bases; nucleotides outside the gene matches: 6. Germline loops: CDR1 SGHVS, CDR2 FQNEAQ. This CDR3 has 11 amino acids. The CDR3 DNA reads as TGTGCCTCCGTCGGGGGGGGCGAGCAGTACTTC. Translated: CASVGGGEQYF.

The genes are TRBV7-1 and TRBJ2-7, with D possibly TRBD1 on 6 matching bases. TRBV7-1 is reported as an ORF; its role is uncertain. The CDR3 length is 17 residues. V lost 5 bases, J lost 3 bases, and 23 bases lay in between. The CDR3 region has the DNA TGTGCCAGCAGCCCCTGGACAGACCCTAATATGGGCTACGAGCAGTACTTC. Amino acid sequence: CASSPWTDPNMGYEQYF.

This clonotype turned up a few times. The chain carries TRBV7-6 and TRBJ2-7, with D possibly matching TRBD2 (5 bases). Germline V CDR1 and CDR2: SGHVS, FNYEAQ. The V end was cut by 5 bases, the J end by 5 bases, with 10 bases between. CDR3 length: 12 residues. The CDR3 DNA follows: TGTGCCAGCAGCCAACTAGAGGACGAGCAGTACTTC. This codes for CASSQLEDEQYF.

The genes are TRBV7-2 and TRBJ1-2; D ambiguous. Germline CDR1 SGHTA, CDR2 FQGNSA. The CDR3 covers 14 residues. Between the trimmed V and J ends, which lost 1 base and 3 bases, there was a span of 9 bases. The CDR3 sequence is CASSLDPRHYGYTF. CDR3 sequence (DNA): TGTGCCAGCAGCTTAGATCCCCGACACTATGGCTACACCTTC. Using reference TRBV7-2 and TRBJ1-2 for the parts outside the CDR3, the full variable domain is GAGVSQSPSNKVTEKGKDVELRCDPISGHTALYWYRQSLGQGLEFLIYFQGNSAPDKSGLPSDRFSAERTGGSVSTLTIQRTQQEDSAVYLCASSLDPRHYGYTFGSGTRLTVV.

The gene calls are TRBV5-6 and TRBJ1-2, with D unclear. The CDR3 covers 14 residues. In germline, CDR1 is SGHDT, CDR2 YYEEEE. V was pared by 0 bases and J by 1 base, with 7 bases between. The chain's CDR3 is CASSLAGHNYGYTF. DNA of the CDR3: TGTGCCAGCAGCTTGGCCGGGCATAACTATGGCTACACCTTC.

This clonotype has ten or more counts. The chain carries TRBV20-1 and TRBJ1-6, with 7 bases aligning to TRBD1. V lost 3 bases, J lost 8 bases, and 7 bases stayed unmatched. Germline CDR1 and CDR2: DFQATT and SNEGSKA (reference sequence). This CDR3 comprises 14 residues. The DNA for the CDR3 is TGCAGTGCTAGGGACGGACAGGACTATTCACCCCTCCACTTT. Translating gives CSARDGQDYSPLHF.

The V gene is TRBV7-2, the J gene TRBJ2-3; 9 nucleotides agree with TRBD2. The V gene end was trimmed by 1 base and the J gene end by 2 bases; junction bases not matched to a gene: 13. The CDR3 runs 19 residues. CDR1 is SGHTA, CDR2 FQGNSA, per germline. CDR3 amino acids: CASSLVGLGSGRPTDTQYF. In DNA, the CDR3 is TGTGCCAGCAGCTTAGTAGGGCTGGGTAGCGGGAGACCCACAGATACGCAGTATTTT.

V is TRBV12-3 or TRBV12-4 and J is TRBJ2-2; 10 bases align to TRBD1. The CDR3 extends over 15 amino acids. V lost 10 bases and J lost 4; bases outside the gene matches: 9. The CDR3 DNA reads TGTGCCATCTCCGGGGACAGGGGATTCACCGGGGAGCTGTTTTTT. Its translation: CAISGDRGFTGELFF.

The chain uses TRBV14 and TRBJ2-1; 13 nucleotides match TRBD2. The CDR3 covers 15 residues. Germline V gives CDR1 SGHDN, CDR2 FVKESK. The V and J ends lost 6 bases and 6 bases, in that order; junction bases with no gene match: 5. The CDR3 here is CASRSGLAGVNEQFF. The CDR3 DNA is TGTGCCAGCAGATCCGGACTAGCGGGAGTCAATGAGCAGTTCTTC.

The chain employs TRBV7-6 and TRBJ2-7; TRBD1 agrees at 9 bases. J was trimmed by 4 bases and V by 1 base; bases with no gene match: 5. The CDR3 sequence is 15 residues long. The germline V gene has CDR1 SGHVS and CDR2 FNYEAQ. The CDR3 region is CASSLGFGTGYEQYF. Written as DNA, the CDR3 is TGTGCCAGCAGCTTAGGGTTCGGGACAGGGTACGAGCAGTACTTC. The full variable domain, with the rest looked up from reference TRBV7-6 and TRBJ2-7, is GAGVSQSPRYKVTKRGQDVALRCDPISGHVSLYWYRQALGQGPEFLTYFNYEAQQDKSGLPNDRFSAERPEGSISTLTIQRTEQRDSAMYRCASSLGFGTGYEQYFGPGTRLTVT.

The chain joins TRBV7-2 to TRBJ2-2; the D gene is possibly TRBD2 (7 bases). The V end was cut by 0 bases, the J end by 5 bases, with 16 bases between. CDR3 size: 17 residues. Germline V lookup: CDR1 SGHTA, CDR2 FQGNSA. The DNA for the CDR3 is TGTGCCAGCAGCTTAGCCTTAGGGGGGGCGCAAACCGGGGAGCTGTTTTTT. This codes for CASSLALGGAQTGELFF.

The sample holds a few counts of this clonotype. This sequence joins TRBV2 and TRBJ2-7; 7 positions agree with TRBD1. CDR1 is SNHLY and CDR2 is FYNNEI in the germline V gene. CDR3 length equals 13 residues. V shed 8 bases and J 5 bases; nucleotides not matched to a gene: 9. CDR3 amino acids: CASPRDSLDEQYF. Written as DNA, the CDR3 is TGTGCCAGCCCCCGGGACAGCTTAGACGAGCAGTACTTC.

In this sample, this clonotype turned up a few times. The chain carries TRBV18 and TRBJ2-3; D may match TRBD1 or TRBD2 (5 bases each). The CDR3 runs to 16 residues. Germline CDR1 reads KGHSH; CDR2 reads LQKENI. Trimming removed 3 bases from V and 0 bases from J, with 13 bases in between. For the CDR3, the DNA is TGTGCCAGCTCACCGAGAGGGGTTTCTAGCACAGATACGCAGTATTTT. Translated, it gives CASSPRGVSSTDTQYF.

This clonotype was picked up many times. The chain employs TRBV2 and TRBJ2-1; no clear D gene. Germline CDR1 reads SNHLY; CDR2 reads FYNNEI. The germline V and J ends were trimmed by 7 bases and 0 bases, with 10 bases remaining between them. The CDR3 consists of 14 residues. CDR3 in DNA: TGTGCCAGCAACGGCGCGGTCTCCTACAATGAGCAGTTCTTC. Translated: CASNGAVSYNEQFF.

CDR3 DNA sequence: TGTGCCAGCAGCTTAGTTTGGGGGGGAAACACTGAAGCTTTCTTT. It encodes CASSLVWGGNTEAFF. The gene calls are TRBV7-6 and TRBJ1-1, with D maybe TRBD1 (5 bases). Trimming took 1 base from V and 2 from J, leaving 11 bases between them. The CDR3 length is 15 residues. Germline V lookup: CDR1 SGHVS, CDR2 FNYEAQ.

The V and J genes are TRBV7-9 and TRBJ2-2; TRBD2 matches 9 bases. Germline CDR1 and CDR2: SEHNR and FQNEAQ (reference sequence). V trimming: 3 bases; J trimming: 3 bases; junction bases outside the gene matches: 5. This CDR3 spans 16 amino acids. CDR3 sequence reads: CASSFRTSEDTGELFF. In DNA, the CDR3 is TGTGCCAGCAGCTTTCGGACTAGCGAAGACACCGGGGAGCTGTTTTTT.